The source of this T cell receptor (beta chain) is a study of Ad26.COV2.S vaccination and SARS-CoV-2 variants. Study at large: Into the muscle, Ad26.COV2.S was dosed once or twice, 56 days apart. Findings of the study overall: CD8+ and CD4+ T cells specific for spike reportedly responded with substantial breadth after vaccination. TCR breadth and depth estimates may have understated total T cell responses.

Treatment defined: some 20 received Ad26.COV2.S at low or high dose, single or two shots; about 5 received placebo; per-sample allocation not given. On day 63 after the first injection, vaccine and placebo recipients gave samples. Some clones are missing from TCRdb's copy, which holds only in-frame ones; the method was immunoSEQ multiplex PCR. The table has just under 250,000 clones, approximately 88% seen once. The junction had 4 bases not matched to a gene; V was cut back by 1 base and J by 1 base. The CDR3 loop spans 17 amino acids. Germline V gives CDR1 MNHEY, CDR2 SMNVEV (reference sequence). As for this clone: Its cognate antigen is unknown.

The TCR was taken from a person aged 18-65 years who received the Ad26.COV2.S COVID-19 vaccine or a placebo. The sample here was peripheral blood, taken in a trial of Ad26.COV2.S vaccine versus placebo. The J gene is TRBJ1-6, the V gene TRBV27, with TRBD1 matching over 7 bases. In DNA, the CDR3 is TGTGCCAGCAGTTTATTCGACAGGGTTTCCTATAATTCACCCCTCCACTTT. Its translation is CASSLFDRVSYNSPLHF.